The 13 T cell receptor beta chains listed next were all sequenced from one sample in a study of blood T cell repertoires in COVID-19. Some clones are missing from TCRdb's copy, which holds only in-frame ones; the method was immunoSEQ multiplex PCR. The sample records about 170,000 clones, under 85% being singletons. Sequencing used PBMCs or T cells enriched from blood (not recorded which). The receptor source for this set is a man in his fifties who had recovered from COVID-19.

This chain joins TRBV7-3 and TRBJ1-1; a weak D match, TRBD1 (6 bases). The CDR3 sequence is 14 residues long. V dropped 5 bases and J dropped 4 bases, with 14 bases sitting between them. CDR1 is SGHTA, CDR2 FQGTGA, per germline. The CDR3 DNA is TGTGCCAGCAGCCCCAATCCAGGGGTCACTGAAGCTTTCTTT. Its protein product is CASSPNPGVTEAFF.

The chain joins TRBV9 to TRBJ1-1; D is unresolved. Germline CDR1 reads SGDLS; CDR2 reads YYNGEE. V lost 2 bases, J lost 1 base, and 12 bases lay in between. The CDR3 is 15 amino acids. CDR3 protein: CASSVAGVPNTEAFF. The CDR3 DNA reads as TGTGCCAGCAGCGTGGCTGGTGTCCCGAACACTGAAGCTTTCTTT.

This chain links TRBV27 with TRBJ1-6, with 7 bases lining up with TRBD1. This CDR3 region has 14 residues. Germline V gene sequence: CDR1 MNHEY, CDR2 SMNVEV (reference sequence). J lost 10 bases, V lost 5 bases, and 8 bases had no gene match. The CDR3 sequence is CASSQGGLRSPLHF. Written as DNA, the CDR3 is TGTGCCAGCAGTCAGGGGGGTCTTCGGTCACCCCTCCACTTT.

The V call is TRBV5-1, the J call TRBJ1-1; D gene uncertain. Germline-derived CDR1 and CDR2 are SGHRS and YFSETQ. The ends were cut back, 2 bases at V and 1 base at J, with 9 bases in the middle. This CDR3 is 14 amino acids long. The DNA for the CDR3 is TGCGCCAGCAGCTTTTCCGGGGAGAACACTGAAGCTTTCTTT. It encodes CASSFSGENTEAFF.

This chain joins TRBV4-1 and TRBJ1-4, with D tentatively TRBD1 (5 bases). CDR1 is MGHRA and CDR2 is YSYEKL in the germline V gene. V was clipped by 8 bases and J by 2 bases, with 12 bases between them. The CDR3 contains 14 residues. The CDR3 reads CASRGGSTNEKLFF. DNA for the CDR3: TGCGCCAGCCGGGGGGGGTCCACTAATGAAAAACTGTTTTTT.

V usage is TRBV6-5 and J usage is TRBJ1-1; 10 bases line up with TRBD1. Germline assignment: CDR1 MNHEY and CDR2 SVGAGI. Trimming removed 5 bases from V and 2 bases from J; junction bases left unmatched: 5. This CDR3 has 15 residues. CDR3 sequence reads: CASSSLTGGNTEAFF. Written as DNA, the CDR3 is TGTGCCAGCAGTAGTTTGACAGGGGGCAACACTGAAGCTTTCTTT.

V and J are TRBV18 and TRBJ1-2; D ambiguous. In germline, CDR1 is KGHSH, CDR2 LQKENI. The V gene lost 2 bases and the J gene lost 4 bases, with 8 bases spanning the gap. This CDR3 region has 13 residues. The CDR3 protein is CASSPGRTYGYTF. CDR3 nucleotides: TGTGCCAGCTCACCAGGCCGTACCTATGGCTACACCTTC.

J is TRBJ2-3 and V is TRBV2; D is undetermined. The V and J ends lost 6 bases and 6 bases respectively, with 19 bases between them. Germline V CDR1 and CDR2: SNHLY, FYNNEI. The CDR3 has 15 amino acids. Here the CDR3 reads CASSSEQITRDTQYF. CDR3 DNA: TGTGCCAGCAGCAGCGAGCAAATTACTCGGGATACGCAGTATTTT.

The chain couples TRBV19 to TRBJ1-2; TRBD1 aligns across 11 bases. CDR1 is LNHDA, CDR2 SQIVND, per germline (reference sequence). The CDR3 sequence is 14 residues long. The V and J ends lost 5 bases and 5 bases, in that order; junction bases with no gene match: 4. The CDR3 region is CASSWTGGGYGYTF. The DNA of the CDR3 is TGTGCCAGTAGTTGGACAGGGGGCGGGTATGGCTACACCTTC.

The J gene is TRBJ1-1, the V gene TRBV29-1, with D possibly matching TRBD1 (5 bases). The V end was cut by 7 bases, the J end by 1 base, with 13 bases between. The CDR3 sequence is 13 residues long. Germline values: CDR1 SQVTM, CDR2 ANQGSEA. CDR3 bases: TGCAGCGCCACCCGGCAGGGGAACACTGAAGCTTTCTTT. Encoded protein: CSATRQGNTEAFF.

This clone was seen a handful of times. The gene calls are TRBV28 and TRBJ1-6; 8 nucleotides align to TRBD1. In germline, CDR1 is MDHEN, CDR2 SYDVKM. After removal of 6 bases from V and 10 bases from J, the junction contained 8 bases not matched to a gene. The CDR3 length is 14 residues. CDR3 DNA: TGTGCCAGCAGCTCCGGGACAGGAGGCTCACCCCTCCACTTT. This encodes CASSSGTGGSPLHF.

The rearrangement uses TRBV5-4 and TRBJ1-2; weak D call: TRBD1 (6 bases). V was pared by 4 bases and J by 5 bases, with 15 bases between. The germline CDR1 and CDR2 sequences are SGHNT and YYREEE (reference sequence). The CDR3 extends over 14 amino acids. The CDR3 loop is CASSLAGTQYGYTF. CDR3 bases: TGTGCCAGCAGCCTCGCCGGGACACAGTATGGCTACACCTTC.

The gene calls are TRBV28 and TRBJ1-5, with 8 nucleotides matching TRBD1. V dropped 3 bases and J dropped 0; count of bases not matched to a gene: 10. This CDR3 comprises 18 residues. CDR1 MDHEN and CDR2 SYDVKM come from the germline V gene. CDR3 nucleotides: TGTGCCAGCAGTTTCAAAAGGACAGGGACTTATAGCAATCAGCCCCAGCATTTT. Translated, it gives CASSFKRTGTYSNQPQHF.